The 22 T cell receptor beta chains below were found in one sample sequenced in a study of T cell clones after liver transplantation (dated by TCRdb to between 2017 and 2020). The protocol used for the library was the immunoSEQ multiplex PCR assay. TCRdb provides this immuneACCESS table in a form limited to in-frame rearrangements. Some clones are lacking; in checked studies, under half of them reflect an unresolved V gene, and why the rest are absent is not known. This sample has tens of thousands of clones in its table, and roughly nine tenths of those were observed once. Together, the top ten hold less than 3.5% of the sample. The time point label, read with the paper, signifies: pre-transplant. The specimen was CD4+ T cells from blood, collected before liver transplant. The receptors here all came from a human donor who received a liver transplant.

This clone was found once. The genes are TRBV7-8 and TRBJ2-3; 10 bases line up with TRBD2. This CDR3 is 20 amino acids long. Germline CDR1 SGHVS, CDR2 FQNEAQ. V lost 4 bases, J lost 1 base, and 17 bases stayed unmatched. CDR3 sequence reads: CASSSSGGLAVISGTDTQYF. The CDR3 bases are TGTGCCAGCAGCTCTAGCGGCGGACTAGCGGTTATCTCTGGCACAGATACGCAGTATTTT.

This clone was picked up a small number of times. The V and J genes are TRBV2 and TRBJ1-5, with a tentative D call TRBD1 (6 bases). The length of the CDR3 is 13 residues. Trimming shortened V by 6 bases and J by 7 bases, and 13 bases separated the two germline ends. The germline CDR1 and CDR2 sequences are SNHLY and FYNNEI. CDR3 amino acids: CASRTDSGQPQHF. DNA for the CDR3: TGTGCCAGCAGGACGGACAGCGGGCAGCCCCAGCATTTT.

The chain links TRBV21-1 to TRBJ2-7. TRBV21-1 is annotated as a pseudogene. The CDR3 has 16 residues. For the CDR3, the DNA is TGTGCCAGCAGCAATCCTATGCGGCAGGGACCTTACGAGCAGTACTTC. It codes for CASSNPMRQGPYEQYF.

This sequence joins TRBV4-3 and TRBJ2-3; TRBD1 or TRBD2 may be the D gene (5 bases each). The length of the CDR3 is 17 residues. Germline CDR1 LGHNA, CDR2 YSLEER. V lost 0 bases, J lost 2 bases, and 15 bases lay in between. CDR3 region: CASSQDFGARTTDTQYF. As DNA, the CDR3 is TGCGCCAGCAGCCAAGATTTCGGGGCGAGGACCACAGATACGCAGTATTTT.

The genes are TRBV29-1 and TRBJ2-1; D might be TRBD1 or TRBD2, each matching 6 bases. Germline V CDR1 and CDR2: SQVTM, ANQGSEA. Trimming pared 2 bases from V and 1 base from J, leaving 15 bases between. The CDR3 is 16 amino acids. CDR3 DNA sequence: TGCAGCGTTGAAACCCGCCAGGGGAGGTCCTACAATGAGCAGTTCTTC. It translates to CSVETRQGRSYNEQFF.

The CDR3 region is CASNQQGMATETQYF. For the CDR3, the DNA is TGTGCCAGCAACCAACAGGGGATGGCAACCGAGACCCAGTACTTC. The genes are TRBV2 and TRBJ2-5, with 7 bases lining up with TRBD1. The CDR3 totals 15 residues. Germline trimming cut 7 bases from V and 5 bases from J; bases unmatched to any gene: 13. Germline-derived CDR1 and CDR2 are SNHLY and FYNNEI.

The chain joins TRBV5-1 to TRBJ2-7, with D perhaps TRBD2 (6 bases). CDR1 and CDR2 (germline): SGHRS, YFSETQ. The CDR3 is made up of 14 amino acids. V shed 4 bases and J shed 4 bases, with 15 bases lying between them. Here the CDR3 reads CASSLGTYTYEQYF. CDR3 coding DNA: TGCGCCAGCAGCCTAGGGACTTACACTTACGAGCAGTACTTC.

The rearrangement uses TRBV28 and TRBJ2-2, with D possibly being TRBD1 or TRBD2 (5 bases each). Germline V gene data show CDR1 as MDHEN and CDR2 as SYDVKM. Deletions cut 6 bases from V and 3 bases from J, with 11 bases between. The CDR3 runs to 14 residues. The DNA of the CDR3 is TGTGCCAGCAGACCGGGACCCGACACCGGGGAGCTGTTTTTT. Its protein is CASRPGPDTGELFF.

The V call is TRBV7-2, the J call TRBJ2-2; D unresolved. This CDR3 has 12 amino acids. The germline CDR1 and CDR2 sequences are SGHTA and FQGNSA. V shed 7 bases and J shed 6 bases, with 9 bases lying between them. The CDR3 reads CASTPIAGELFF. Here the CDR3 DNA reads TGTGCCAGCACCCCTATCGCCGGGGAGCTGTTTTTT.

V and J are TRBV19 and TRBJ2-1, with 7 bases matching TRBD1. The junction had 6 bases not matched to a gene; V was cut back by 4 bases and J by 6 bases. This CDR3 has 14 residues. Germline V gives CDR1 LNHDA, CDR2 SQIVND (reference sequence). In nucleotides, the CDR3 is TGTGCCAGTAGTAAGGGGGCGGCAATCAATGAGCAGTTCTTC. Encoded protein: CASSKGAAINEQFF.

The chain couples TRBV29-1 to TRBJ1-2; 8 bases map to TRBD1. Trimming removed 6 bases from V and 0 bases from J; junction bases left unmatched: 9. This CDR3 spans 15 amino acids. The germline gives CDR1 SQVTM, CDR2 ANQGSEA. The CDR3 region has the DNA TGCAGCGTGGGGGGACAGGACCGAGCTAACTATGGCTACACCTTC. This codes for CSVGGQDRANYGYTF.

This clone appeared once. The V call is TRBV5-1, the J call TRBJ2-5, with unresolved D. Trimming pared 0 bases from V and 4 bases from J, leaving 4 bases between. The CDR3 length is 12 residues. In germline, CDR1 is SGHRS, CDR2 YFSETQ. The CDR3 nucleotides read TGCGCCAGCAGCTTGGCCGGAGAGACCCAGTACTTC. This codes for CASSLAGETQYF.

This clone showed up just once. The chain carries TRBV25-1 and TRBJ1-4; 8 nucleotides align to TRBD1. This CDR3 comprises 16 residues. Germline V lookup: CDR1 MGHDK, CDR2 SYGVNS. The V and J ends lost 7 bases and 7 bases, in that order; junction bases with no gene match: 14. CDR3 sequence reads: CASTLNGRGRREKLFF. In nucleotides, the CDR3 is TGTGCCAGCACCTTAAATGGCAGGGGGCGCCGTGAAAAACTGTTTTTT.

This rearrangement joins TRBV19 to TRBJ2-3; D might be TRBD1 (7 bases). The CDR3 is made up of 16 amino acids. CDR1 LNHDA and CDR2 SQIVND come from the germline V gene (reference sequence). V dropped 3 bases and J dropped 6 bases, with 19 bases sitting between them. The CDR3: CASSMVTTGRWDTQYF. DNA for the CDR3: TGTGCCAGTAGTATGGTCACGACAGGGAGGTGGGATACGCAGTATTTT.

This chain joins TRBV19 and TRBJ2-3; D gene unclear. The CDR3 has 14 amino acids. V was cut by 6 bases and J by 0 bases, with 10 bases left in between. Germline V gene sequence: CDR1 LNHDA, CDR2 SQIVND (reference sequence). CDR3 nucleotides: TGTGCCAGTAGGCCAGCAGCTAGCACAGATACGCAGTATTTT. The encoded protein is CASRPAASTDTQYF.

The chain carries TRBV11-2 and TRBJ2-1; D not certain. The CDR3 covers 13 residues. Germline V gene lookup returns CDR1 SGHAT and CDR2 FQNNGV. With 0 bases removed from V and 13 bases from J, the gap between germline ends came to 13 bases. The CDR3 sequence: CASSLDHSAGQFF. The DNA for the CDR3 is TGTGCCAGCAGCTTAGACCACTCAGCCGGCCAGTTCTTC. Supplemented by reference TRBV11-2 and TRBJ2-1, the full variable domain reads EAGVAQSPRYKIIEKRQSVAFWCNPISGHATLYWYQQILGQGPKLLIQFQNNGVVDDSQLPKDRFSAERLKGVDSTLKIQPAKLEDSAVYLCASSLDHSAGQFFGPGTRLTVL.

CDR3 sequence reads: CASSVDGEGLVTEAFF. Here the CDR3 DNA reads TGTGCCAGCAGCGTAGATGGTGAAGGGTTGGTCACTGAAGCTTTCTTT. V usage is TRBV9 and J usage is TRBJ1-1; D is unclear. CDR1 is SGDLS, CDR2 YYNGEE, per germline. This CDR3 is 16 amino acids long. V was trimmed by 0 bases and J by 4 bases, leaving 16 bases between them.

V is TRBV5-1 and J is TRBJ1-1; 9 bases fit TRBD1. Germline V lookup: CDR1 SGHRS, CDR2 YFSETQ. CDR3 length: 13 residues. Trimming removed 4 bases from V and 5 bases from J; junction bases left unmatched: 3. The CDR3 here is CASSRTGVTEAFF. As DNA, the CDR3 is TGCGCCAGCAGCAGGACAGGGGTTACTGAAGCTTTCTTT. Full variable domain (rest looked up from reference TRBV5-1 and TRBJ1-1): KAGVTQTPRYLIKTRGQQVTLSCSPISGHRSVSWYQQTPGQGLQFLFEYFSETQRNKGNFPGRFSGRQFSNSRSEMNVSTLELGDSALYLCASSRTGVTEAFFGQGTRLTVV.

The chain employs TRBV2 and TRBJ1-1, with D perhaps matching TRBD1 (6 bases). V shed 4 bases and J shed 6 bases, with 15 bases lying between them. CDR3 length: 14 amino acids. The germline gives CDR1 SNHLY, CDR2 FYNNEI. As DNA, the CDR3 is TGTGCCAGCAGTGTCCAGGGGACGGTTTCTGAAGCTTTCTTT. The encoded protein is CASSVQGTVSEAFF.

This chain connects TRBV6-1 to TRBJ1-2, with a tentative D call TRBD1 (5 bases). The CDR3 has 12 residues. Trimming removed 3 bases from V and 7 bases from J, with 9 bases in between. The germline V gene encodes CDR1 MNHNS and CDR2 SASEGT. In DNA, the CDR3 is TGTGCCAGCAGTGACAGGGTGGGTGGCTACACCTTC. Encoded protein: CASSDRVGGYTF.

The V call is TRBV5-1, the J call TRBJ1-2; 10 positions match TRBD1. Per the germline V gene, CDR1 is SGHRS and CDR2 is YFSETQ. This CDR3 has 13 residues. V gave up 3 bases and J gave up 6 bases; unmatched junction bases: 2. The CDR3 nucleotides are TGCGCCAGCAGCTCCGGACAGGGGGATGGCTACACCTTC. Amino acids: CASSSGQGDGYTF.

The rearrangement joins TRBV15 to TRBJ2-3; TRBD2 aligns across 10 bases. The V gene end was trimmed by 0 bases and the J gene end by 2 bases; junction bases not matched to a gene: 11. Per the germline V gene, CDR1 is LNHNV and CDR2 is YYDKDF (reference sequence). CDR3 size: 19 residues. This chain's CDR3 is CATSRDLPLAGVTTDTQYF. The CDR3 nucleotides read TGTGCCACCAGCAGAGATCTACCTCTAGCGGGAGTAACCACAGATACGCAGTATTTT.